A single sample is the source of the 26 T cell receptor beta chains below, sequenced in a study of STAT3 mutations in large granular lymphocyte leukemia. Whole-study findings and limits: At least one immunodominant TCR beta clonotype appeared in every T-cell large granular lymphocyte leukemia patient.

Libraries were prepared by immunoSEQ multiplex PCR; TCRdb keeps only in-frame clonotypes and omits some of them. The sample gives 12,000 or so clones, 65% to 90% of which show up once; about nine tenths is in the top ten. Their target antigens are unknown. The sequenced sample consisted of peripheral blood mononuclear cells. These receptors came from an elderly man with T-cell large granular lymphocyte leukemia. Some clones in this sample may be carry-over from other donors' samples.

The chain joins TRBV14 to TRBJ2-1; 12 bases are shared with TRBD1. The V and J ends lost 4 bases and 6 bases, in that order; junction bases with no gene match: 7. Germline lookup yields CDR1 SGHDN and CDR2 FVKESK. The CDR3 spans 16 residues. The DNA of the CDR3 is TGTGCCAGCAGCCGACCGGGACAGGGGGCAGGCAATGAGCAGTTCTTC. As protein: CASSRPGQGAGNEQFF.

V and J are TRBV5-1 and TRBJ1-2; 8 bases align to TRBD1. With 4 bases clipped from V and 8 bases from J, the junction kept 10 bases outside the gene matches. Germline-derived CDR1 and CDR2 are SGHRS and YFSETQ. The CDR3 contains 14 residues. CDR3 region: CASSIGQGAFGYTF. The CDR3 nucleotides are TGCGCCAGCAGCATAGGACAGGGAGCTTTCGGCTACACCTTC.

This chain uses TRBV19 with TRBJ1-6, with 8 bases fitting TRBD1. Germline V CDR1 and CDR2: LNHDA, SQIVND (reference sequence). After removal of 5 bases from V and 7 bases from J, the junction contained 7 bases not matched to a gene. This CDR3 has 15 residues. CDR3 in amino acids: CASSGRDRQNSPLHF. DNA for the CDR3: TGTGCCAGTAGTGGCCGGGACAGGCAAAATTCACCCCTCCACTTT.

The chain is built from TRBV28 and TRBJ2-7; D is possibly TRBD2 (5 bases). Trimming pared 5 bases from V and 4 bases from J, leaving 6 bases between. Per the germline V gene, CDR1 is MDHEN and CDR2 is SYDVKM. The CDR3 has 11 amino acids. The CDR3 loop is CASSRLYEQYF. The CDR3, as DNA: TGTGCCAGCAGTAGACTATACGAGCAGTACTTC.

The rearrangement links TRBV5-4 to TRBJ2-5, with TRBD2 as a possible D gene (6 bases). The germline V gene encodes CDR1 SGHNT and CDR2 YYREEE (reference sequence). The CDR3 spans 13 residues. Trimming removed 1 base from V and 4 bases from J, with 8 bases in between. The DNA of the CDR3 is TGTGCCAGCAGCTTGTGGGGAGGAGAGACCCAGTACTTC. As protein: CASSLWGGETQYF.

This clone was seen a few times. The rearrangement joins TRBV18 to TRBJ2-1; 9 bases agree with TRBD1. Trimming removed 6 bases from V and 6 bases from J; junction bases left unmatched: 9. This CDR3 is 15 amino acids long. Germline V lookup: CDR1 KGHSH, CDR2 LQKENI. This CDR3 reads CASSPGQGYGNEQFF. The CDR3 DNA sequence: TGTGCCAGCTCGCCGGGACAGGGTTATGGCAATGAGCAGTTCTTC.

This rearrangement joins TRBV2 to TRBJ2-7, with 10 positions matching TRBD1. The trim removed 5 bases at V and 4 bases at J, leaving 11 bases unmatched. This CDR3 contains 16 residues. Germline V gives CDR1 SNHLY, CDR2 FYNNEI. The CDR3 reads CASSNPGQGLEYEQYF. The CDR3 DNA reads TGTGCCAGCAGTAACCCGGGACAGGGGCTAGAATACGAGCAGTACTTC.

This sequence joins TRBV4-2 and TRBJ1-2; D uncertain. The length of the CDR3 is 15 residues. V was trimmed by 0 bases and J by 6 bases, leaving 14 bases between them. Germline V lookup: CDR1 LGHNA, CDR2 YNFKEQ. CDR3 bases: TGTGCCAGCAGCCAAGAGTGGTCGGCTCGGGATGGCTACACCTTC. Its translation is CASSQEWSARDGYTF.

Written as DNA, the CDR3 is TGTGCCAGCAGCCTATCACAGGCAGGTCAGCCCCAGCATTTT. Its protein product is CASSLSQAGQPQHF. The chain is built from TRBV7-9 and TRBJ1-5; maybe TRBD1 (5 bases). V gave up 5 bases and J gave up 6 bases, with 14 bases separating them. Per the germline V gene, CDR1 is SEHNR and CDR2 is FQNEAQ (reference sequence). CDR3 length: 14 residues.

V gene TRBV5-4 combines with J gene TRBJ2-5, with a tentative D call TRBD1 (5 bases). The CDR3 is made up of 15 amino acids. CDR1 SGHNT and CDR2 YYREEE come from the germline V gene (reference sequence). The V gene lost 4 bases and the J gene lost 3 bases, with 16 bases spanning the gap. The CDR3 DNA is TGTGCCAGCAGCCTGGACCAAGGGGTTGAAGAGACCCAGTACTTC. This gives the protein CASSLDQGVEETQYF.

The CDR3 loop is CASTGGGYEQYF. In DNA form, the CDR3 reads TGTGCCAGCACCGGGGGGGGCTACGAGCAGTACTTC. V is TRBV7-8 and J is TRBJ2-7, with TRBD2 matching over 8 bases. Germline CDR1 is SGHVS and CDR2 is FQNEAQ. The CDR3 sequence is 12 residues long. V shed 7 bases, J shed 3 bases, and the junction held 2 bases outside the gene matches.

The chain uses TRBV6-6 and TRBJ2-7; 7 bases are shared with TRBD2. V was pared by 6 bases and J by 5 bases, with 7 bases of the junction left unmatched. Germline V gene lookup returns CDR1 MNHNY and CDR2 SVGAGI (reference sequence). The CDR3 is 13 residues long. The CDR3 nucleotides read TGTGCCAGCAGGAACCAGGGAGGGGACGAGCAGTACTTC. Translation gives CASRNQGGDEQYF.

The chain couples TRBV14 to TRBJ2-7; D perhaps matches TRBD2 (6 bases). Trimming removed 4 bases from V and 2 bases from J, with 15 bases in between. The germline V gene encodes CDR1 SGHDN and CDR2 FVKESK. The CDR3 sequence is 15 residues long. The CDR3 loop reads CASSRWTGGTYEQYF. The CDR3, as DNA: TGTGCCAGCAGCCGATGGACCGGGGGAACCTACGAGCAGTACTTC.

The V gene is TRBV30, the J gene TRBJ1-1; D may be TRBD1 (5 bases). Trimming left V 5 bases short and J 0 bases short, with 10 bases between. The CDR3 runs to 13 residues. Germline CDR1 and CDR2: GTSNPN and SVGIG (reference sequence). The DNA for the CDR3 is TGTGCCTGGGGGGACGGGCTGAACACTGAAGCTTTCTTT. Translated, it gives CAWGDGLNTEAFF.

The sample holds one count of this clone. This chain joins TRBV7-2 and TRBJ2-3, with D unclear. Germline assignment: CDR1 SGHTA and CDR2 FQGNSA. The V end lost 0 bases, the J end lost 6 bases, and 7 bases lay between the germline ends. This CDR3 region has 13 residues. The CDR3 DNA is TGTGCCAGCAGCTTAGCGAGGTCCGATACGCAGTATTTT. Its translation is CASSLARSDTQYF.

This rearrangement joins TRBV19 to TRBJ2-7; weak D call: TRBD1 (6 bases). Germline CDR1 LNHDA, CDR2 SQIVND (reference sequence). V was shortened by 6 bases and J by 0 bases, with 15 bases between the two germline ends. The CDR3 loop spans 15 amino acids. CDR3 in DNA: TGTGCCAGTAGCCCAACAGGGCTCGGCTCCTACGAGCAGTACTTC. This encodes CASSPTGLGSYEQYF.

This chain connects TRBV9 to TRBJ2-5; 8 bases agree with TRBD1. Unmatched junction bases numbered 9, after V lost 4 bases and J lost 7 bases. The CDR3 runs to 14 residues. Germline loops: CDR1 SGDLS, CDR2 YYNGEE. This chain's CDR3 is CASSPPDRAGTQYF. DNA of the CDR3: TGTGCCAGCAGCCCTCCGGACAGGGCTGGGACCCAGTACTTC.

The V gene is TRBV7-9, the J gene TRBJ1-3; no reliable D call. Germline V gene sequence: CDR1 SEHNR, CDR2 FQNEAQ (reference sequence). CDR3 length equals 13 residues. Trimming shortened V by 3 bases and J by 2 bases, and 5 bases separated the two germline ends. The chain's CDR3 is CASSLTTGNTIYF. CDR3 sequence (DNA): TGTGCCAGCAGCTTGACAACTGGAAACACCATATATTTT.

In its sample, this clone was seen a few times. This chain connects TRBV10-3 to TRBJ1-5, with D unresolved. There are 13 residues in the CDR3. V gave up 8 bases and J gave up 5 bases, with 13 bases separating them. The V gene's germline CDR1 is ENHRY and CDR2 SYGVKD. DNA for the CDR3: TGTGCCATCGCCCCCTCAGGCGATCAGCCCCAGCATTTT. Its translation: CAIAPSGDQPQHF.

This chain uses TRBV11-2 with TRBJ2-7; 8 bases line up with TRBD2. Germline assignment: CDR1 SGHAT and CDR2 FQNNGV. The CDR3 runs to 14 residues. V lost 5 bases, J lost 3 bases, and 6 bases stayed unmatched. For the CDR3, the DNA is TGTGCCAGCAGCGATACTAGCGGACGCTACGAGCAGTACTTC. This encodes CASSDTSGRYEQYF.

The rearrangement joins TRBV18 to TRBJ2-3; maybe TRBD1 (7 bases). The CDR3 runs to 15 residues. Trimming shortened V by 3 bases and J by 2 bases, and 12 bases separated the two germline ends. CDR1 KGHSH and CDR2 LQKENI come from the germline V gene. The CDR3 is CASSPQGGHTDTQYF. In DNA, the CDR3 is TGTGCCAGCTCACCCCAGGGGGGACACACAGATACGCAGTATTTT. Full variable domain (outside the CDR3, taken from reference TRBV18 and TRBJ2-3): NAGVMQNPRHLVRRRGQEARLRCSPMKGHSHVYWYRQLPEEGLKFMVYLQKENIIDESGMPKERFSAEFPKEGPSILRIQQVVRGDSAAYFCASSPQGGHTDTQYFGPGTRLTVL.

As DNA, the CDR3 is TGTGCCAGCAGCGTAGATTCAAGGGGACAGCATGACAATGAGCAGTTCTTC. It codes for CASSVDSRGQHDNEQFF. V and J are TRBV9 and TRBJ2-1; 7 bases line up with TRBD1. V shed 0 bases, J shed 5 bases, and the junction held 11 bases outside the gene matches. The CDR3 is made up of 17 amino acids. From germline, CDR1 is SGDLS and CDR2 YYNGEE.

The sample holds one count of this clone. The chain combines TRBV29-1 with TRBJ1-3; D gene ambiguous. Germline V CDR1 and CDR2: SQVTM, ANQGSEA. Trimming took off 4 bases at V and 0 bases at J, with 7 bases between the two ends. The CDR3 is 13 amino acids. CDR3 bases: TGCAGCGTTGCCTCAGACTCTGGAAACACCATATATTTT. This gives the protein CSVASDSGNTIYF.

CDR3 in amino acids: CASSFPLDTEAFF. In nucleotides, the CDR3 is TGTGCCAGCAGCTTCCCTTTGGACACTGAAGCTTTCTTT. The chain combines TRBV11-3 with TRBJ1-1; D gene unclear. Trimming removed 3 bases from V and 3 bases from J, with 8 bases in between. Germline loops: CDR1 SGHNT, CDR2 YENEEA. The CDR3 contains 13 residues.

The chain couples TRBV5-4 to TRBJ2-4; D not certain. Trimming removed 7 bases from V and 10 bases from J, with 12 bases in between. Germline CDR1 SGHNT, CDR2 YYREEE (reference sequence). The CDR3 has 11 amino acids. CDR3 residues: CASSDGRIQYF. As DNA, the CDR3 is TGTGCCAGCTCCGACGGGCGAATTCAGTACTTC.

This chain joins TRBV30 and TRBJ1-6; possible D gene TRBD1, 5 bases. V was clipped by 2 bases and J by 10 bases, with 12 bases between them. CDR3 length: 13 residues. Germline V gene sequence: CDR1 GTSNPN, CDR2 SVGIG (reference sequence). The CDR3 protein is CAWSPSGDSPLHF. The CDR3 region has the DNA TGTGCCTGGAGTCCTTCCGGGGACTCACCCCTCCACTTT.